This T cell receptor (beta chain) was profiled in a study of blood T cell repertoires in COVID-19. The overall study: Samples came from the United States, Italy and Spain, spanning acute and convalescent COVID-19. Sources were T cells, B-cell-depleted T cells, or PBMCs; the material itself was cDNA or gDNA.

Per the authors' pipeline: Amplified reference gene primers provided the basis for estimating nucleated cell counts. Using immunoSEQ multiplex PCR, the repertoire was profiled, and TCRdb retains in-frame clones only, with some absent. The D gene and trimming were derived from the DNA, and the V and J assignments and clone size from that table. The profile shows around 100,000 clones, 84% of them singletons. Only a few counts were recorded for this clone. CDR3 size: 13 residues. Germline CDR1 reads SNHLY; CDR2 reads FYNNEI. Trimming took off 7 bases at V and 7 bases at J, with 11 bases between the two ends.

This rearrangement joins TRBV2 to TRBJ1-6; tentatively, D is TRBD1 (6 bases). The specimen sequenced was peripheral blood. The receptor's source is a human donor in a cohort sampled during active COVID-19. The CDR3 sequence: CASNIQGNSPLHF. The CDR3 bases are TGTGCCAGCAACATTCAGGGGAATTCACCCCTCCACTTT.